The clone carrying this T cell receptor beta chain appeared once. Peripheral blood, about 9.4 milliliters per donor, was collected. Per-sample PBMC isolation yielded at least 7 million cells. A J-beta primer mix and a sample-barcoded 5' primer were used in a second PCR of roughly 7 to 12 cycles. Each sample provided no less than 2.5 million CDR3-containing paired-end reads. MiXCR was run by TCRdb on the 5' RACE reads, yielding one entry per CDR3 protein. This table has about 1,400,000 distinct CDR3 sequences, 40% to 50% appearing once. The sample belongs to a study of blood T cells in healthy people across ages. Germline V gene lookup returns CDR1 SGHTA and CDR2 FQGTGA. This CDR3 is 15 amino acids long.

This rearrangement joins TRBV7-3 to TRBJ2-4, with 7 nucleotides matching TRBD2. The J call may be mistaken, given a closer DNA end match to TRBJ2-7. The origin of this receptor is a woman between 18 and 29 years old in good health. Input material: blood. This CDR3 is CASSLIGGGMNEQYF. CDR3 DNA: TGTGCCAGCAGCTTAATTGGGGGGGGGATGAACGAGCAGTACTTC.